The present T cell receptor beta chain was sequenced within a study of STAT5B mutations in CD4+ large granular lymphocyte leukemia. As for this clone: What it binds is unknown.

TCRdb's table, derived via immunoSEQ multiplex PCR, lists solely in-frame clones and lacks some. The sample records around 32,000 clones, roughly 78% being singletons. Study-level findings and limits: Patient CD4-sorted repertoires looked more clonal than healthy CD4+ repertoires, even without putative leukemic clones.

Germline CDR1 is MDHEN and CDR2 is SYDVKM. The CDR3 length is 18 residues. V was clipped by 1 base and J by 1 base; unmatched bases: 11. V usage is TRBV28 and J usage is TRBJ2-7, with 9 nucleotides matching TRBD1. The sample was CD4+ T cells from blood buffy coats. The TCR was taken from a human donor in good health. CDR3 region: CASSLLWTGAGLSYEQYF. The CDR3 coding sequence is TGTGCCAGCAGTTTATTATGGACAGGGGCTGGCCTGTCCTACGAGCAGTACTTC.